A selection of T cell receptor beta chains follows, all from one sample in a study of cytomegalovirus exposure and HLA in healthy donors. Assay used: immunoSEQ multiplex PCR; TCRdb lists only in-frame clones, some missing. The table includes 50,000 or so clones, about 95% detected once. The sequenced material came from PBMCs. The receptor set was obtained from a man younger than 35 in good health and CMV-seronegative. The CDR3 runs from the conserved cysteine through the conserved F or W. The order of the fields is D gene, clone size, J gene, V gene, CDR3 protein, CDR3 DNA. A D gene is named only where the DNA matches it firmly. Expanded clones get a size class; other rows say once, few or many, or leave the size out.

NA | NA | TRBJ1-1 | TRBV19 | CASSPLWGDTEAFF | TGTGCCAGTAGCCCCCTTTGGGGGGACACTGAAGCTTTCTTT
NA | NA | TRBJ2-1 | TRBV2 | CASLRTIPYEQFF | TGTGCCAGCTTAAGGACTATACCCTATGAGCAGTTCTTC
TRBD2 | NA | TRBJ2-2 | TRBV28 | CASSPLGGVNTGELFF | TGTGCCAGCAGTCCTCTCGGGGGGGTTAACACCGGGGAGCTGTTTTTT
TRBD2 | NA | TRBJ2-3 | TRBV19 | CASSPGAGSTDTQYF | TGTGCCAGTTCGCCCGGAGCGGGAAGCACAGATACGCAGTATTTT
TRBD2 | NA | TRBJ2-5 | TRBV5-1 | CASSPGLAHQETQYF | TGCGCCAGCAGTCCCGGACTAGCGCACCAAGAGACCCAGTACTTC
NA | NA | TRBJ2-3 | TRBV20-1 | CSAREGDTQYF | TGCAGTGCTAGAGAGGGCGATACGCAGTATTTT
NA | NA | TRBJ2-1 | TRBV12-1 | CASSPFAGGFDNEQFF | TGTGCCAGCAGCCCTTTCGCCGGCGGGTTCGACAATGAGCAGTTCTTC
TRBD2 | NA | TRBJ2-7 | TRBV7-2 | CASSLAGREAHSYEQYF | TGTGCCAGCAGCTTAGCGGGGCGGGAGGCCCACTCCTACGAGCAGTACTTC
NA | NA | TRBJ2-1 | TRBV19 | CASSITGKSYNEQFF | TGTGCCAGTAGTATCACGGGGAAGTCCTACAATGAGCAGTTCTTC
TRBD1 | once | TRBJ1-5 | TRBV19 | CASTMGQYSNQPQHF | TGTGCCAGTACCATGGGACAGTATAGCAATCAGCCCCAGCATTTT
NA | NA | TRBJ1-2 | TRBV30 | CAWGGAEMGGYTF | TGTGCCTGGGGGGGGGCAGAGATGGGAGGCTACACCTTC
NA | NA | TRBJ2-3 | TRBV11-3 | CASSLVAPILSTDTQYF | TGTGCCAGCAGCTTAGTAGCGCCTATCCTCAGCACAGATACGCAGTATTTT
TRBD2 | NA | TRBJ2-1 | TRBV2 | CASSGTSGSGEQFF | TGTGCCAGCAGTGGGACTAGCGGGAGTGGTGAGCAGTTCTTC
NA | NA | TRBJ1-5 | TRBV19 | CASRALSGSNQPQHF | TGTGCCAGTAGAGCACTGTCGGGGAGCAATCAGCCCCAGCATTTT
TRBD2 | NA | TRBJ2-2 | TRBV27 | CASSLLGLADTGELFF | TGTGCCAGCAGTTTATTGGGACTAGCGGACACCGGGGAGCTGTTTTTT
NA | NA | TRBJ2-3 | TRBV9 | CASSVGRTDTQYF | TGTGCCAGCAGCGTAGGGAGAACAGATACGCAGTATTTT
NA | once | TRBJ2-7 | TRBV5-5 | CASSFLATSSYEQYF | TGTGCCAGCAGCTTCCTTGCGACTAGCTCCTACGAGCAGTACTTC
NA | NA | TRBJ1-1 | TRBV2 | CASSDRGGMNTEAFF | TGTGCCAGCAGTGACAGGGGCGGAATGAACACTGAAGCTTTCTTT
TRBD1 | NA | TRBJ2-7 | TRBV4-3 | CASSLGQGPYEQYF | TGCGCCAGCAGCCTCGGACAGGGCCCCTACGAGCAGTACTTC
NA | NA | TRBJ1-2 | TRBV29-1 | CSVDRGYANGYTF | TGCAGCGTGGACCGGGGGTACGCAAATGGCTACACCTTC
TRBD1 | NA | TRBJ1-2 | TRBV7-9 | CASSLGQGDGYTF | TGTGCCAGCAGCCTCGGACAGGGAGATGGCTACACCTTC
TRBD2 | NA | TRBJ2-2 | TRBV7-8 | CASSLGLAGGAGELFF | TGTGCCAGCAGCTTAGGACTAGCGGGAGGTGCCGGGGAGCTGTTTTTT
NA | NA | TRBJ1-4 | TRBV19 | CASSITIREKLFF | TGTGCCAGTAGTATAACTATCCGAGAAAAACTGTTTTTT
TRBD1 | NA | TRBJ2-6 | TRBV18 | CASSRGQGAGANVLTF | TGTGCCAGCTCCCGCGGACAGGGAGCTGGGGCCAACGTCCTGACTTTC
NA | NA | TRBJ2-5 | TRBV7-9 | CASSLVGGTETQYF | TGTGCCAGCAGCTTAGTCGGAGGAACGGAGACCCAGTACTTC
TRBD2 | NA | TRBJ2-3 | TRBV11-2 | CASSLRREAVRTDTQYF | TGTGCCAGCAGCTTACGACGGGAGGCGGTCAGGACAGATACGCAGTATTTT
NA | once | TRBJ1-1 | TRBV28 | CASSPGGGLNTEAFF | TGTGCCAGCAGCCCGGGGGGCGGGCTGAACACTGAAGCTTTCTTT
NA | NA | TRBJ1-5 | TRBV10-1 | CASSDRGYQPQHF | TGCGCCAGCAGTGATCGGGGATATCAGCCCCAGCATTTT
NA | NA | TRBJ2-7 | TRBV11-3 | CASSSEQGTHEQYF | TGTGCCAGCAGCTCCGAACAGGGAACCCACGAGCAGTACTTC
NA | NA | TRBJ1-3 | TRBV7-6 | CASSLHRQAGNTIYF | TGTGCCAGCAGCCTACATCGACAGGCTGGAAACACCATATATTTT
TRBD2 | NA | TRBJ2-5 | TRBV9 | CASSVASGSETQYF | TGTGCCAGCAGCGTAGCTAGCGGGAGTGAGACCCAGTACTTC
NA | NA | TRBJ2-7 | TRBV18 | CASSPASAYEQYF | TGTGCCAGCTCACCGGCCAGCGCCTACGAGCAGTACTTC
TRBD2 | NA | TRBJ2-7 | TRBV5-4 | CASSLDRASGRSYEQYF | TGTGCCAGCAGCTTGGATCGAGCTAGCGGGAGATCCTACGAGCAGTACTTC
TRBD2 | once | TRBJ2-3 | TRBV5-1 | CASSLVPSGRTDSTDTQYF | TGCGCCAGCAGCTTGGTTCCTAGCGGGAGGACGGATAGCACAGATACGCAGTATTTT
TRBD1 | NA | TRBJ2-7 | TRBV5-4 | CASSLTGGSGYEQYF | TGTGCCAGCAGCTTGACAGGGGGCTCGGGGTACGAGCAGTACTTC
NA | NA | TRBJ1-5 | TRBV6-5 | CASSSLRAGEPQHF | TGTGCCAGCAGTTCCCTGAGGGCTGGGGAGCCCCAGCATTTT
TRBD2 | NA | TRBJ2-3 | TRBV19 | CASSILPGLAGLTDTQYF | TGTGCCAGTAGTATCCTACCGGGACTAGCGGGTTTGACAGATACGCAGTATTTT
TRBD1 | NA | TRBJ2-7 | TRBV28 | CASRWTGEQYF | TGTGCCAGCCGATGGACAGGGGAGCAGTACTTC
TRBD2 | NA | TRBJ2-2 | TRBV5-1 | CASSLRTGGAGELFF | TGCGCCAGCAGCCTCCGGACGGGGGGGGCCGGGGAGCTGTTTTTT
NA | NA | TRBJ2-2 | TRBV11-2 | CASSSQRLGQANTGELFF | TGTGCCAGCAGCTCCCAGAGATTGGGTCAGGCGAACACCGGGGAGCTGTTTTTT
NA | NA | TRBJ2-7 | TRBV14 | CASSQDSPWGAYEQYF | TGTGCCAGCAGCCAAGATTCACCTTGGGGGGCCTACGAGCAGTACTTC
TRBD1 | NA | TRBJ1-1 | TRBV4-2 | CASSHLLTGDGTEAFF | TGTGCCAGCAGCCACCTATTAACAGGGGACGGCACTGAAGCTTTCTTT
TRBD1 | NA | TRBJ2-1 | TRBV27 | CASSRDRGYNEQFF | TGTGCCAGCAGCCGCGACAGGGGATACAATGAGCAGTTCTTC
NA | once | TRBJ2-7 | TRBV27 | CATAYGSPYEQYF | TGTGCCACAGCATACGGGAGCCCCTACGAGCAGTACTTC
NA | once | TRBJ1-4 | TRBV5-1 | CASSLEGGVNEKLFF | TGCGCCAGCAGCTTGGAAGGGGGAGTTAATGAAAAACTGTTTTTT
TRBD2 | NA | TRBJ2-1 | TRBV5-4 | CASSSSGTSGNNEQFF | TGTGCCAGCAGCTCGTCCGGGACTAGCGGTAACAATGAGCAGTTCTTC
TRBD2 | NA | TRBJ2-2 | TRBV9 | CASSVTRGKELAITGELFF | TGTGCCAGCAGCGTAACGCGAGGGAAAGAACTAGCGATCACCGGGGAGCTGTTTTTT
NA | once | TRBJ1-4 | TRBV25-1 | CASSAFKGATNEKLFF | TGTGCCAGCAGTGCCTTTAAGGGGGCAACTAATGAAAAACTGTTTTTT
NA | NA | TRBJ2-5 | TRBV28 | CASRSDRIQETQYF | TGTGCCAGCAGGTCTGACAGGATCCAAGAGACCCAGTACTTC
NA | NA | TRBJ2-7 | TRBV28 | CASSLPGAYEQYF | TGTGCCAGCAGTTTACCAGGGGCCTACGAGCAGTACTTC
TRBD2 | NA | TRBJ2-3 | TRBV2 | CASELGTSVTDTQYF | TGTGCCAGCGAATTGGGGACTAGCGTCACAGATACGCAGTATTTT
NA | once | TRBJ2-5 | TRBV28 | CASSSSGGFHYEQYF | NA
NA | NA | TRBJ2-2 | TRBV7-2 | CASSLGGDTGELFF | TGTGCCAGCAGCTTAGGGGGGGACACCGGGGAGCTGTTTTTT
NA | NA | TRBJ2-7 | TRBV28 | CASSFGGTVRYEQYF | TGTGCCAGCAGTTTTGGGGGGACAGTTAGGTACGAGCAGTACTTC
TRBD1 | NA | TRBJ1-2 | TRBV4-3 | CASSQADRPNYGYTF | TGCGCCAGCAGCCAAGCGGACAGGCCTAACTATGGCTACACCTTC
NA | NA | TRBJ1-4 | TRBV5-1 | CASSLAIGGSEKLFF | TGCGCCAGCAGCTTGGCCATAGGGGGTTCAGAAAAACTGTTTTTT
NA | NA | TRBJ2-7 | TRBV6-5 | CASSYSIRGWEYF | TGTGCCAGCAGTTACTCGATAAGGGGTTGGGAGTACTTC
NA | NA | TRBJ2-7 | TRBV5-6 | CASSFGQPPYEQYF | TGTGCCAGCAGCTTCGGACAGCCCCCCTACGAGCAGTACTTC
NA | NA | TRBJ2-5 | TRBV15 | CATSRGAVSGSSETQYF | TGTGCCACCAGCAGAGGGGCGGTTTCCGGGAGTAGCGAGACCCAGTACTTC
TRBD2 | NA | TRBJ2-1 | TRBV11-1 | CASSLWASGRSTDEQFF | TGTGCCAGCAGCTTATGGGCTAGCGGGAGGTCTACGGATGAGCAGTTCTTC